This T cell receptor beta chain derives from a study of blood T cells in healthy people across ages. Across the whole study: T cells yielded about one barcoded beta molecule per two cells through template switching.

Then a second PCR, running roughly 7 to 11 cycles, was carried out with a sample-barcoded 5' primer and a J-beta primer mix. Every sample produced at least 2.5 million CDR3-containing paired-end reads. In TCRdb, the 5' RACE reads were re-called with MiXCR into one record per CDR3 protein. Of about 930,000 distinct CDR3 sequences in the sample, 29% were seen once. CDR1 LGHNA and CDR2 YSLEER come from the germline V gene. V was pared by 0 bases and J by 1 base, with 11 bases between. The CDR3 spans 16 residues. This same sample was also taken into another study, of T cells of mothers and their children. That study adds: RNA was extracted, and all of it went into cDNA synthesis at 1.5 ug per 15 ul.

The sequence was collected from a woman aged 40 to 50 in good health. V is TRBV4-3 and J is TRBJ2-3; D is possibly TRBD2 (6 bases). Sequencing input: blood. The CDR3 is CASSQEFREGTDTQYF. The DNA of the CDR3 is TGCGCCAGCAGCCAAGAGTTCAGGGAGGGCACAGATACGCAGTATTTT.